Listed here are 29 T cell receptor beta chains from one sample, sequenced in a study of regulatory T cells in long-lasting Graves disease. CDR3-region Arm-PCR and iRepertoire HTBI primers produced the TCR beta libraries. Each CDR3 protein gets one entry after TCRdb re-called the multiplex PCR reads with MiXCR. The table includes roughly 440,000 distinct CDR3 sequences, about 16% detected once. Specified time point: newly diagnosed GD, antithyroid drugs for less than 3 months. RNA isolated from PBMCs was used to make the TCR library. These data also featured in a second study, about T cells in Graves' hyperthyroidism and ophthalmopathy.

The specimen comprised peripheral blood mononuclear cells (PBMCs), sampled at new diagnosis, from a patient treated with antithyroid drugs. These receptor sequences come from a woman younger than 30 with Graves disease.

This clonotype was detected ten times or more. The rearrangement links TRBV5-1 to TRBJ1-2; D remains unclear. Trimming removed 0 bases from V and 1 base from J, with 4 bases in between. CDR1 and CDR2 (germline): SGHRS, YFSETQ. CDR3 length equals 13 residues. CDR3 amino acids: CASSLADNYGYTF. CDR3 DNA: TGCGCCAGCAGCTTGGCTGATAACTATGGCTACACCTTC.

This clonotype was seen at least ten times. This rearrangement joins TRBV7-2 to TRBJ2-5, with TRBD2 matching over 8 bases. Germline CDR1 SGHTA, CDR2 FQGNSA. CDR3 size: 16 residues. J was trimmed by 2 bases and V by 5 bases; bases with no gene match: 10. This chain's CDR3 is CASSPSTGGPQETQYF. The CDR3 DNA follows: TGTGCCAGCAGCCCGAGTACGGGAGGGCCGCAAGAGACCCAGTACTTC.

This clonotype came up many times. The rearrangement joins TRBV3-1 to TRBJ1-4, with 7 positions matching TRBD1. Germline CDR1 LGHDT, CDR2 YNNKEL (reference sequence). After removal of 6 bases from V and 5 bases from J, the junction contained 9 bases not matched to a gene. This CDR3 is built from 15 residues. The CDR3 DNA reads TGTGCCAGCAGTCTTCCCGGGACAGAAAATGAAAAACTGTTTTTT. Translation: CASSLPGTENEKLFF.

There are many counts of this clonotype. The gene calls are TRBV27 and TRBJ2-1; no reliable D call. Germline CDR1 is MNHEY and CDR2 is SMNVEV (reference sequence). V was pared by 2 bases and J by 0 bases, with 8 bases between. The CDR3 extends over 15 amino acids. CDR3 protein: CASSLVPSSYNEQFF. In DNA form, the CDR3 reads TGTGCCAGCAGTTTAGTCCCGAGCTCCTACAATGAGCAGTTCTTC.

In this sample, this clonotype turned up many times. The gene calls are TRBV20-1 and TRBJ2-7, with a weak D call TRBD1 (5 bases). Per germline, CDR1 DFQATT and CDR2 SNEGSKA (reference sequence). V was shortened by 1 base and J by 1 base, with 11 bases between the two germline ends. The CDR3 contains 14 residues. The CDR3 loop reads CSARGQPPSYEQYF. DNA of the CDR3: TGCAGTGCTAGAGGACAGCCGCCGTCCTACGAGCAGTACTTC.

This clonotype has only one observation. One junction end disagrees with the germline gene, perhaps due to a read error. The chain couples TRBV30 to TRBJ2-3, with D unresolved. This CDR3 spans 12 amino acids. Germline CDR1 and CDR2: GTSNPN and SVGIG (reference sequence). This CDR3 is CAWSDGDHTQYF. The CDR3 DNA reads as TGTGCTTGGAGTGACGGAGATCATACGCAGTATTTT.

Ten or more counts support this clonotype. This chain uses TRBV11-2 with TRBJ2-7, with D hard to call. The CDR3 spans 13 residues. The germline V gene has CDR1 SGHAT and CDR2 FQNNGV. V lost 3 bases and J lost 5, with 11 bases in between. In DNA, the CDR3 is TGTGCCAGCAGCTTGCATATCTCGGACGAGCAGTACTTC. This sequence encodes CASSLHISDEQYF. Filled out from reference TRBV11-2 and TRBJ2-7, the complete variable domain reads EAGVAQSPRYKIIEKRQSVAFWCNPISGHATLYWYQQILGQGPKLLIQFQNNGVVDDSQLPKDRFSAERLKGVDSTLKIQPAKLEDSAVYLCASSLHISDEQYFGPGTRLTVT.

V gene TRBV28 combines with J gene TRBJ2-7; maybe TRBD2 (6 bases). V lost 5 bases, J lost 6 bases, and 17 bases lay in between. The CDR3 runs 14 residues. Germline CDR1 is MDHEN and CDR2 is SYDVKM. This CDR3 reads CASSLRELAGEQYF. For the CDR3, the DNA is TGTGCCAGCAGTCTCCGGGAGCTGGCTGGCGAGCAGTACTTC.

There are many counts of this clonotype. V and J are TRBV6-9 and TRBJ2-1; the match to TRBD2 covers 10 bases. CDR1 is MNHGY, CDR2 SVAAGI, per germline. V was pared by 3 bases and J by 10 bases, with 9 bases of the junction left unmatched. CDR3 length equals 15 residues. The CDR3 loop reads CASSYGLAGEGEQFF. CDR3 coding DNA: TGTGCCAGCAGTTACGGGCTAGCGGGAGAGGGGGAGCAGTTCTTC.

This clonotype showed up many times. This chain uses TRBV7-2 with TRBJ2-3, with D possibly matching TRBD1 (6 bases). The V end was cut by 5 bases, the J end by 5 bases, with 20 bases between. The CDR3 consists of 16 residues. CDR1 is SGHTA and CDR2 is FQGNSA in the germline V gene. This chain's CDR3 is CASSPDRLGLGDTQYF. CDR3 bases: TGTGCCAGCAGCCCTGACAGGCTAGGCTTGGGAGATACGCAGTATTTT. The variable domain in full, with the rest retrieved from reference TRBV7-2 and TRBJ2-3, is GAGVSQSPSNKVTEKGKDVELRCDPISGHTALYWYRQSLGQGLEFLIYFQGNSAPDKSGLPSDRFSAERTGGSVSTLTIQRTQQEDSAVYLCASSPDRLGLGDTQYFGPGTRLTVL.

The J gene is TRBJ2-1, the V gene TRBV6-1; TRBD2 might be the D (6 bases). The ends were cut back, 7 bases at V and 0 bases at J, with 16 bases in the middle. Germline V gene sequence: CDR1 MNHNS, CDR2 SASEGT. The CDR3 totals 16 residues. DNA of the CDR3: TGTGCCAGCATTCTGGGGGAGGCGATCTCCTACAATGAGCAGTTCTTC. Amino acid sequence: CASILGEAISYNEQFF.

This clonotype has ten or more counts. The chain couples TRBV12-3 or TRBV12-4 to TRBJ2-3; 11 bases are a match to TRBD2. Unmatched junction bases numbered 8, after V lost 6 bases and J lost 6 bases. The CDR3 covers 15 residues. CDR3 sequence: CASRPTSGIFDTQYF. CDR3 sequence (DNA): TGTGCCAGCAGACCGACTAGCGGGATTTTTGATACGCAGTATTTT.

The table lists this clonotype with many counts. The chain carries TRBV29-1 and TRBJ2-1; D possibly corresponds to TRBD2 (5 bases). The CDR3 consists of 14 residues. Trimming left V 4 bases short and J 5 bases short, with 15 bases between. Looked up from germline, CDR1 is SQVTM and CDR2 is ANQGSEA. CDR3 sequence (DNA): TGCAGCGTTGTTAAGCGGATGCTGGACAATGAGCAGTTCTTC. Translated, it gives CSVVKRMLDNEQFF.

In this sample, this clonotype turned up many times. V and J are TRBV7-8 and TRBJ2-3; 8 nucleotides line up with TRBD2. The CDR3 runs 18 residues. CDR1 is SGHVS and CDR2 is FQNEAQ in the germline V gene. The trim removed 0 bases at V and 1 base at J, leaving 9 bases unmatched. The CDR3 DNA reads as TGTGCCAGCAGCTTAGCCAGCGGGGGATGGACGGGCACAGATACGCAGTATTTT. Its translation is CASSLASGGWTGTDTQYF.

V is TRBV7-3 and J is TRBJ2-1; D might be TRBD1 or TRBD2, each matching 5 bases. Trimming left V 5 bases short and J 7 bases short, with 12 bases between. Germline CDR1 SGHTA, CDR2 FQGTGA. The CDR3 sequence is 13 residues long. The CDR3 sequence: CASSPPGANEQFF. CDR3 nucleotides: TGTGCCAGCAGCCCCCCCGGGGCAAATGAGCAGTTCTTC.

This clonotype has a handful of counts. The chain carries TRBV20-1 and TRBJ2-5; 7 bases agree with TRBD2. The CDR3 runs to 14 residues. The V segment lost 5 bases and the J segment 10 bases; nucleotides outside the gene matches: 16. The germline V gene has CDR1 DFQATT and CDR2 SNEGSKA (reference sequence). The CDR3 region is CSAPRPGGPGSQYF. CDR3 nucleotide sequence: TGCAGTGCTCCCCGTCCGGGAGGCCCGGGGAGCCAGTACTTC.

This chain links TRBV24-1 with TRBJ2-1; perhaps D is TRBD1 or TRBD2 (5 bases each). This CDR3 has 22 amino acids. CDR1 is KGHDR and CDR2 is SFDVKD in the germline V gene. V was pared by 3 bases and J by 6 bases, with 35 bases between. For the CDR3, the DNA is TGTGCCACCAGTGATCCTCCTGCAGGGAGAGGACTCAACGGCCATCAAGGCAATGAGCAGTTCTTC. Encoded protein: CATSDPPAGRGLNGHQGNEQFF.

This clonotype was seen a handful of times. The chain combines TRBV7-2 with TRBJ2-1, with 11 positions matching TRBD2. With V trimmed by 5 bases and J by 6 bases, 9 bases remained unmatched. Germline CDR1 and CDR2: SGHTA and FQGNSA. The CDR3 runs 16 residues. Here the CDR3 DNA reads TGTGCCAGCAGCCCTCGGGGTAGCGGGAGGGTCAATGAGCAGTTCTTC. It codes for CASSPRGSGRVNEQFF.

There are many counts of this clonotype. The V gene is TRBV25-1, the J gene TRBJ1-5; 9 positions match TRBD1. V lost 4 bases, J lost 0 bases, and 4 bases stayed unmatched. CDR3 size: 16 residues. Germline V gene lookup returns CDR1 MGHDK and CDR2 SYGVNS. CDR3 amino acids: CASSAGQGNSNQPQHF. In DNA, the CDR3 is TGTGCCAGCAGTGCGGGACAGGGCAATAGCAATCAGCCCCAGCATTTT.

On this clonotype: A much larger clone differs by one base, so this may be a read error. The chain combines TRBV20-1 with TRBJ2-7, with a weak D call TRBD1 (5 bases). The CDR3 spans 13 residues. Germline CDR1 and CDR2: DFQATT and SNEGSKA (reference sequence). V was cut by 5 bases and J by 2 bases, with 13 bases left in between. CDR3 coding DNA: TGCAGTGCTCCCCAGGGCTTTGCCTACGAGCAGTACTTC. This encodes CSAPQGFAYEQYF.

A few counts support this clonotype. The chain joins TRBV5-1 to TRBJ2-7, with D tentatively TRBD2 (6 bases). CDR3 length: 15 residues. Germline loops: CDR1 SGHRS, CDR2 YFSETQ. Deletions cut 3 bases from V and 1 base from J, with 14 bases between. The chain's CDR3 is CASSSEGLGSYEQYF. The CDR3 coding sequence is TGCGCCAGCAGCTCGGAGGGGCTGGGGTCCTACGAGCAGTACTTC.

The table lists this clonotype with a few counts. V and J are TRBV29-1 and TRBJ2-1; D is unresolved. V was shortened by 4 bases and J by 4 bases, with 14 bases between the two germline ends. Germline CDR1 is SQVTM and CDR2 is ANQGSEA. The CDR3 length is 14 residues. The CDR3 DNA reads TGCAGCGTTGGAGGTAACCGAGCTTACAATGAGCAGTTCTTC. This sequence encodes CSVGGNRAYNEQFF.

The chain recombines TRBV10-3 with TRBJ2-4; the D gene is possibly TRBD2 (5 bases). Trimming cost V 7 bases and J 4 bases, with 11 bases left between them. Germline CDR1 ENHRY, CDR2 SYGVKD. The CDR3 contains 13 residues. The chain's CDR3 is CAIKDGVKNIQYF. DNA of the CDR3: TGTGCCATCAAGGACGGGGTTAAAAACATTCAGTACTTC.

This clonotype was observed many times. The chain recombines TRBV14 with TRBJ2-1; no clear D. The CDR3 sequence is 13 residues long. V lost 4 bases and J 7 bases, leaving 11 bases between the germline ends. Looked up from germline, CDR1 is SGHDN and CDR2 is FVKESK. The CDR3 loop is CASSPGLPNEQFF. DNA of the CDR3: TGTGCCAGCAGCCCGGGCCTTCCGAATGAGCAGTTCTTC.

This clonotype was detected ten times or more. V usage is TRBV28 and J usage is TRBJ1-2; 8 bases fit TRBD1. Germline CDR1 reads MDHEN; CDR2 reads SYDVKM. CDR3 length: 17 amino acids. J was trimmed by 6 bases and V by 3 bases; bases with no gene match: 15. The CDR3 DNA sequence: TGTGCCAGCAGTTTGTCGGCAGGGGGCGCGGGGTTGGATGGCTACACCTTC. This encodes CASSLSAGGAGLDGYTF.

In this sample, this clonotype turned up many times. V gene TRBV24-1 combines with J gene TRBJ1-5; tentative D call: TRBD1 (5 bases). Germline-derived CDR1 and CDR2 are KGHDR and SFDVKD. Trimming pared 7 bases from V and 5 bases from J, leaving 8 bases between. The CDR3 loop spans 12 amino acids. The DNA for the CDR3 is TGTGCCACCAGCCAGGGTGATCAGCCCCAGCATTTT. It specifies CATSQGDQPQHF.

This clonotype was observed a few times. Just one base apart from a much larger clone, this may be a read error. The V call is TRBV25-1, the J call TRBJ1-1; TRBD1 is a possible D gene (5 bases). The CDR3 runs to 13 residues. Germline lookup yields CDR1 MGHDK and CDR2 SYGVNS. The ends were cut back, 4 bases at V and 0 bases at J, with 6 bases in the middle. The CDR3 nucleotides are TGTGCCAGCAGTGTGGGGGTGAACACTGAAGCTTTCTTT. Translated: CASSVGVNTEAFF.

This chain connects TRBV7-3 to TRBJ2-1; 7 bases line up with TRBD2. V lost 5 bases to trimming and J lost 6 bases; unmatched junction nucleotides: 7. Germline values: CDR1 SGHTA, CDR2 FQGTGA. CDR3 length equals 14 residues. CDR3 nucleotide sequence: TGTGCCAGCAGCGCCATTCCGGGGGGCAATGAGCAGTTCTTC. Residues: CASSAIPGGNEQFF.

About this clonotype itself: This may come from a read error, since a much larger clone is one base off. This sequence joins TRBV5-1 and TRBJ2-5; D gene ambiguous. CDR3 size: 11 residues. V lost 3 bases and J lost 3, with 3 bases in between. Germline V gives CDR1 SGHRS, CDR2 YFSETQ. The CDR3 DNA sequence: TGCGCCAGCAGCTGGAAAGAGACCCAGTACTTC. This sequence encodes CASSWKETQYF. The complete variable domain, with remaining parts taken from reference TRBV5-1 and TRBJ2-5, reads KAGVTQTPRYLIKTRGQQVTLSCSPISGHRSVSWYQQTPGQGLQFLFEYFSETQRNKGNFPGRFSGRQFSNSRSEMNVSTLELGDSALYLCASSWKETQYFGPGTRLLVL.